These 7 T cell receptor beta chains came from one sample sequenced in a study of T cells in Graves' hyperthyroidism and ophthalmopathy. Researchers took RNA transcripts and amplified the TCR beta CDR3 regions from them. When the TCR CDR3 underwent first-round RT-PCR, the HTBI primer set was used. A single record per CDR3 protein comes from TCRdb applying MiXCR to the multiplex PCR reads. The top ten hold approximately 12% of the sample, which has about 640,000 distinct CDR3 sequences, around 13% seen once. The sequencing input was blood. The origin of the receptors is a woman in her 50s with Graves' ophthalmopathy.

Details on this clonotype: A much larger clonotype is one base distant, so this may be a read error. CDR3 nucleotide sequence: TGTGCCAGCTCAGAACGGGGATGGGATGGCTACACCTTC. Its translation: CASSERGWDGYTF. This sequence joins TRBV18 and TRBJ1-2; unclear D gene. The CDR3 consists of 13 residues. The germline gives CDR1 KGHSH, CDR2 LQKENI. V was pared by 5 bases and J by 6 bases, with 13 bases between.

This clonotype occurred a few times. This chain joins TRBV20-1 and TRBJ2-5; D gene unclear. Germline assignment: CDR1 DFQATT and CDR2 SNEGSKA (reference sequence). CDR3 length equals 13 residues. CDR3 sequence: CRALDPEAETQYF. The CDR3, as DNA: TGCAGAGCTCTAGACCCCGAGGCAGAGACCCAGTACTTC.

At least ten counts were recorded for this clonotype. The chain carries TRBV3-1 and TRBJ2-6, with 9 bases lining up with TRBD1. The CDR3 loop spans 18 amino acids. The junction had 9 bases not matched to a gene; V was cut back by 5 bases and J by 1 base. Germline V CDR1 and CDR2: LGHDT, YNNKEL (reference sequence). CDR3 bases: TGTGCCAGCAGCTTGTCTAGGACAGGGGTATCTGGGGCCAACGTCCTGACTTTC. It translates to CASSLSRTGVSGANVLTF.

The CDR3 DNA reads TGTGCCTGTTCCGGGACAGACTATGGCTACACCTTC. Amino acid sequence: CACSGTDYGYTF. V is TRBV30 and J is TRBJ1-2, with 7 bases identical to TRBD1. The CDR3 has 12 amino acids. Germline trimming cut 6 bases from V and 3 bases from J; bases unmatched to any gene: 4. The germline V gene encodes CDR1 GTSNPN and CDR2 SVGIG (reference sequence).

This clonotype was counted at least ten times. This rearrangement joins TRBV30 to TRBJ2-7; either TRBD1 or TRBD2 may supply D (5 bases each). The V gene's germline CDR1 is GTSNPN and CDR2 SVGIG (reference sequence). The CDR3 is 13 residues long. The germline V and J ends were trimmed by 2 bases and 2 bases, with 10 bases remaining between them. The CDR3 DNA is TGTGCCTGGAGTATGGGACCAACCTACGAGCAGTACTTC. Amino acids: CAWSMGPTYEQYF.

This clonotype was observed at least ten times. The gene calls are TRBV2 and TRBJ2-5; D is ambiguous. This CDR3 has 10 amino acids. Per the germline V gene, CDR1 is SNHLY and CDR2 is FYNNEI. V was cut by 8 bases and J by 5 bases, with 6 bases left in between. As DNA, the CDR3 is TGTGCCAGCGCATTGGAGACCCAGTACTTC. It encodes CASALETQYF.

This clonotype was observed at least ten times. The CDR3 region has the DNA TGTGCCAGCAGTTTCGGCAGGGCTCGGAACACTGAAGCTTTCTTT. Protein product: CASSFGRARNTEAFF. The chain combines TRBV12-3 or TRBV12-4 with TRBJ1-1, with a possible D match to TRBD1 (5 bases). There are 15 residues in the CDR3. V lost 3 bases, J lost 1 base, and 12 bases lay in between.